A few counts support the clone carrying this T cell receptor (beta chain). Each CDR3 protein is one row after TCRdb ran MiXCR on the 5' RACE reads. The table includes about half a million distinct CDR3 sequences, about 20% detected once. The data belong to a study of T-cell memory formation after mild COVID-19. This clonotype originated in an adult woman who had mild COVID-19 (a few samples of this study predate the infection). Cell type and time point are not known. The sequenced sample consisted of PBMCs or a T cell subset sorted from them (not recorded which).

The CDR3 region is CASSLNNFEQYF. The CDR3 coding sequence is TGTGCCAGCAGTTTAAACAATTTCGAGCAGTACTTC. The chain recombines TRBV12-3 or TRBV12-4 with TRBJ2-7; D is undetermined. The CDR3 is made up of 12 amino acids. Trimming took off 2 bases at V and 6 bases at J, with 8 bases between the two ends.